This entry lists 7 T cell receptor beta chains sequenced from one sample in a study of blood T cell repertoires in COVID-19. Profiling relied on immunoSEQ multiplex PCR, and the TCRdb table lists in-frame clones only, not all of them. Here the sample spans around 250,000 clones, 80% to 90% being singletons. What was sequenced was PBMCs or T cells enriched from blood (not recorded which). The receptors shown here come from a man aged 50 or older who had been exposed to COVID-19.

This clone was detected a few times. This chain uses TRBV7-9 with TRBJ2-2, with TRBD2 as a possible D gene (6 bases). Trimming took off 7 bases at V and 3 bases at J, with 12 bases between the two ends. Germline CDR1 is SEHNR and CDR2 is FQNEAQ (reference sequence). The length of the CDR3 is 14 residues. This chain's CDR3 is CASTPAGYTGELFF. In DNA, the CDR3 is TGTGCCAGCACCCCAGCGGGTTACACCGGGGAGCTGTTTTTT. Supplemented by reference TRBV7-9 and TRBJ2-2, the full variable domain reads DTGVSQNPRHKITKRGQNVTFRCDPISEHNRLYWYRQTLGQGPEFLTYFQNEAQLEKSRLLSDRFSAERPKGSFSTLEIQRTEQGDSAMYLCASTPAGYTGELFFGEGSRLTVL.

V gene TRBV27 combines with J gene TRBJ1-6; 10 bases align to TRBD1. The V gene end was trimmed by 5 bases and the J gene end by 7 bases; junction bases not matched to a gene: 5. Germline CDR1 and CDR2: MNHEY and SMNVEV (reference sequence). The CDR3 totals 15 residues. The CDR3 DNA sequence: TGTGCCAGCAGTAGTAGGGGACAGGGGAATTCACCCCTCCACTTT. It specifies CASSSRGQGNSPLHF.

The CDR3 DNA is TGTGCCAGCAGCTTTACAGGGGGAGAGCAGCCCCAGCATTTT. Residues: CASSFTGGEQPQHF. The gene calls are TRBV7-2 and TRBJ1-5; 8 bases agree with TRBD1. J gave up 7 bases and V 3 bases, and 5 bases lay outside the gene matches. Germline assignment: CDR1 SGHTA and CDR2 FQGNSA. CDR3 size: 14 residues.

The V gene is TRBV5-1, the J gene TRBJ2-7, with 8 bases matching TRBD1. Germline values: CDR1 SGHRS, CDR2 YFSETQ. The CDR3 length is 14 residues. With 4 bases clipped from V and 3 bases from J, the junction kept 6 bases outside the gene matches. CDR3 DNA: TGCGCCAGCAGCGGGAGGACAGGGAACTACGAGCAGTACTTC. As protein: CASSGRTGNYEQYF. Filled out from reference TRBV5-1 and TRBJ2-7, the complete variable domain reads KAGVTQTPRYLIKTRGQQVTLSCSPISGHRSVSWYQQTPGQGLQFLFEYFSETQRNKGNFPGRFSGRQFSNSRSEMNVSTLELGDSALYLCASSGRTGNYEQYFGPGTRLTVT.

This chain links TRBV5-4 with TRBJ2-3; D perhaps matches TRBD2 (6 bases). Germline V gives CDR1 SGHNT, CDR2 YYREEE (reference sequence). V lost 3 bases and J lost 1, with 12 bases in between. This CDR3 is built from 15 residues. The CDR3 coding sequence is TGTGCCAGCAGCTCGGGCGGGGCCCGCACAGATACGCAGTATTTT. This translates into CASSSGGARTDTQYF.

The J gene is TRBJ2-1, the V gene TRBV11-1; 7 positions match TRBD1. CDR1 SGHAT and CDR2 FQDESV come from the germline V gene (reference sequence). J lost 4 bases, V lost 7 bases, and 7 bases had no gene match. This CDR3 has 14 residues. This chain's CDR3 is CASTRGGQYNEQFF. CDR3 in DNA: TGTGCCAGCACCCGAGGGGGACAGTACAATGAGCAGTTCTTC.

This sequence joins TRBV6-5 and TRBJ1-5; D is possibly TRBD1 (6 bases). V lost 8 bases and J 5 bases, leaving 13 bases between the germline ends. CDR3 size: 13 residues. Germline V lookup: CDR1 MNHEY, CDR2 SVGAGI. The CDR3 DNA reads as TGTGCCAGCCATGGACAGCGAGATCAGCCCCAGCATTTT. It specifies CASHGQRDQPQHF.